This TCR beta chain was documented in a study of blood T cell repertoires in COVID-19. V gave up 5 bases and J gave up 5 bases, with 12 bases separating them. The CDR3 totals 13 residues. Profiled with immunoSEQ multiplex PCR; TCRdb holds only in-frame clones, not every one. The table lists 250,000 to 300,000 clones, about 82% of them singletons, with roughly 4.6% in the top ten. This TCR came from a man aged 50-59 years with active or convalescent COVID-19. The chain is built from TRBV12-3 or TRBV12-4 and TRBJ1-1; a weak D match, TRBD1 (5 bases). Sequenced: peripheral blood. DNA of the CDR3: TGTGCCAGCAGTCCCTACCGGGGGACTGAAGCTTTCTTT. This codes for CASSPYRGTEAFF.